Shown below are 5 T cell receptor beta chains from a single sample sequenced in a study of blood T cells in healthy people across ages. Next came a second PCR, run for about 7 to 11 cycles, which used a sample-barcoded 5' primer along with a J-beta primer mix. Via MiXCR, TCRdb re-called the 5' RACE reads, giving one row per CDR3 protein. The sample holds 550,000 to 800,000 distinct CDR3 sequences, about 34% seen once. Source material: blood. The receptors here all came from a woman of 80 years or more in good health.

This clonotype was seen repeatedly, ten times or more. The rearrangement uses TRBV30 and TRBJ2-7; perhaps D is TRBD1 or TRBD2 (6 bases each). The V end lost 0 bases, the J end lost 5 bases, and 11 bases lay between the germline ends. Germline CDR1 GTSNPN, CDR2 SVGIG (reference sequence). The length of the CDR3 is 13 residues. In DNA form, the CDR3 reads TGTGCCTGGAGTGTACTGGGGGGCCACGAGCAGTACTTC. Amino acids: CAWSVLGGHEQYF.

This clonotype was recorded at least ten times. The CDR3 loop reads CASSPTGPNQPQHF. CDR3 DNA: TGTGCCAGCAGCCCGACAGGGCCCAATCAGCCCCAGCATTTT. This chain uses TRBV3-1 with TRBJ1-5; 7 bases are a match to TRBD1. This CDR3 contains 14 residues. Germline lookup yields CDR1 LGHDT and CDR2 YNNKEL (reference sequence). The V gene end was trimmed by 4 bases and the J gene end by 3 bases; junction bases not matched to a gene: 3.

This clonotype was recorded at least ten times. The chain recombines TRBV5-1 with TRBJ2-1, with D perhaps matching TRBD2 (5 bases). Trimming removed 4 bases from V and 0 bases from J, with 11 bases in between. This CDR3 is 15 amino acids long. In germline, CDR1 is SGHRS, CDR2 YFSETQ. The CDR3 region has the DNA TGCGCCAGCAGCAGTAGCGTTAGCTCCTACAATGAGCAGTTCTTC. Its protein product is CASSSSVSSYNEQFF.

This clonotype was picked up a small number of times. A much bigger clone sits one base away, suggesting this may be a read error. V and J are TRBV9 and TRBJ2-5, with no clear D. The CDR3 consists of 15 residues. The V end lost 0 bases, the J end lost 11 bases, and 20 bases lay between the germline ends. Germline V gene data show CDR1 as SGDLS and CDR2 as YYNGEE. CDR3 region: CASSVGSRPVERQYF. CDR3 nucleotides: TGTGCCAGCAGCGTAGGGTCTAGACCTGTGGAACGGCAGTACTTC.

This clonotype occurred many times. The chain has TRBV3-1 and TRBJ2-5, with TRBD1 matching over 10 bases. V lost 6 bases and J lost 5; bases outside the gene matches: 9. CDR1 LGHDT and CDR2 YNNKEL come from the germline V gene (reference sequence). This CDR3 is built from 15 residues. The CDR3 reads CASRDRGSPAETQYF. The CDR3, as DNA: TGTGCCAGCAGGGACAGGGGGAGCCCTGCGGAGACCCAGTACTTC.